The next 10 T cell receptor beta chains were all read from a single sample in a study of vaccination and CD4 T cells after COVID-19. No antigen has been identified for these receptors. CD4+ T cells that had been cultured provided DNA sequenced with the Oncomine TCR Beta short-read assay. TCRdb re-analysed the PCR reads in MiXCR, keeping a single row per CDR3 protein. The sample has around 15,000 distinct CDR3 sequences, roughly 66% seen once. Treatment described: 10-day PBMC culture with coronavirus spike peptide pools or control peptides (ViraFEST assay). The sequencing input was CD4+ T cells from blood, cultured in vitro. The receptors stem from a human donor who had recovered from COVID-19.

This clonotype has a handful of counts. The chain recombines TRBV20-1 with TRBJ1-4, with D hard to call. V lost 6 bases, J lost 5 bases, and 16 bases lay in between. CDR1 is DFQATT and CDR2 is SNEGSKA in the germline V gene (reference sequence). The CDR3 is 14 residues long. This CDR3 is CSAQDPGWNEKLFF. In DNA, the CDR3 is TGCAGTGCCCAAGACCCGGGTTGGAATGAAAAACTGTTTTTT.

This clonotype was seen more than once but under ten times. The rearrangement links TRBV10-1 to TRBJ1-1; D gene uncertain. V lost 4 bases and J 0 bases, leaving 6 bases between the germline ends. This CDR3 has 13 amino acids. The germline gives CDR1 WNHNN, CDR2 SYGVQD (reference sequence). In DNA, the CDR3 is TGCGCCAGCAGTGTTGGCCTGAACACTGAAGCTTTCTTT. Its translation: CASSVGLNTEAFF.

This rearrangement joins TRBV20-1 to TRBJ2-5; the match to TRBD2 covers 8 bases. The CDR3 has 14 residues. Losses at the gene ends were 5 bases for V and 3 bases for J; bases not matched to a gene: 8. Germline V CDR1 and CDR2: DFQATT, SNEGSKA (reference sequence). CDR3 loop: CSASTSGIEETQYF. CDR3 bases: TGCAGTGCTTCCACTAGCGGAATAGAAGAGACCCAGTACTTC.

The chain carries TRBV10-1 and TRBJ2-3; 8 positions match TRBD2. Germline V gives CDR1 WNHNN, CDR2 SYGVQD (reference sequence). J lost 1 base, V lost 4 bases, and 7 bases had no gene match. The CDR3 has 16 residues. CDR3 DNA sequence: TGCGCCAGCAGTGGAGCGGGAGAAAGGGGCACAGATACGCAGTATTTT. Its protein product is CASSGAGERGTDTQYF.

This chain connects TRBV29-1 to TRBJ1-1; D unclear. The CDR3 spans 12 residues. CDR1 and CDR2 from the germline V gene are SQVTM and ANQGSEA. Trimming left V 1 base short and J 11 bases short, with 14 bases between. The CDR3 is CSVEGPEFRAFF. The CDR3 nucleotides read TGCAGCGTTGAAGGCCCAGAGTTTCGGGCTTTCTTT. The full variable domain, rest sourced from reference TRBV29-1 and TRBJ1-1, is SAVISQKPSRDICQRGTSLTIQCQVDSQVTMMFWYRQQPGQSLTLIATANQGSEATYESGFVIDKFPISRPNLTFSTLTVSNMSPEDSSIYLCSVEGPEFRAFFGQGTRLTVV.

This clonotype has only one observation. V is TRBV10-3 and J is TRBJ2-5; TRBD1 agrees at 11 bases. The CDR3 extends over 15 amino acids. The ends lost 6 bases at V and 5 bases at J; junction bases unmatched: 8. Per the germline V gene, CDR1 is ENHRY and CDR2 is SYGVKD. The chain's CDR3 is CAIRAAGQGAETQYF. The CDR3 coding sequence is TGTGCCATCAGGGCCGCTGGACAGGGGGCTGAGACCCAGTACTTC.

This clonotype appeared a few times. The genes are TRBV20-1 and TRBJ1-6, with TRBD1 as a possible D gene (5 bases). Germline CDR1 DFQATT, CDR2 SNEGSKA (reference sequence). The CDR3 is 13 amino acids. Trimming took 8 bases from V and 8 from J, leaving 16 bases between them. CDR3 in amino acids: CSTRGREDSPLHF. Written as DNA, the CDR3 is TGCAGTACACGGGGCAGGGAGGATTCACCCCTCCACTTT.

This chain connects TRBV28 to TRBJ1-1; D is undetermined. From germline, CDR1 is MDHEN and CDR2 SYDVKM. Trimming pared 8 bases from V and 0 bases from J, leaving 25 bases between. The CDR3 runs to 18 residues. Written as DNA, the CDR3 is TGTGCCAGCCTCTTGAAATACCGGCCCCGCTTTATGAACACTGAAGCTTTCTTT. Translation gives CASLLKYRPRFMNTEAFF.

The CDR3 DNA follows: TGTGCCAGCAGTTTGGGGACCTTTGGTTCACCCCTCCACTTT. Translated: CASSLGTFGSPLHF. The genes are TRBV12-3 or TRBV12-4 and TRBJ1-6, with TRBD1 as a possible D gene (5 bases). Trimming cost V 3 bases and J 9 bases, with 12 bases left between them. The CDR3 has 14 residues.

The chain combines TRBV20-1 with TRBJ2-7, with 9 positions matching TRBD2. V gave up 4 bases and J gave up 3 bases; unmatched junction bases: 10. The germline gives CDR1 DFQATT, CDR2 SNEGSKA (reference sequence). The CDR3 has 15 amino acids. The CDR3 sequence: CSATIPTSGSYEQYF. The CDR3 nucleotides are TGCAGTGCTACGATCCCGACTAGCGGCAGCTACGAGCAGTACTTC.